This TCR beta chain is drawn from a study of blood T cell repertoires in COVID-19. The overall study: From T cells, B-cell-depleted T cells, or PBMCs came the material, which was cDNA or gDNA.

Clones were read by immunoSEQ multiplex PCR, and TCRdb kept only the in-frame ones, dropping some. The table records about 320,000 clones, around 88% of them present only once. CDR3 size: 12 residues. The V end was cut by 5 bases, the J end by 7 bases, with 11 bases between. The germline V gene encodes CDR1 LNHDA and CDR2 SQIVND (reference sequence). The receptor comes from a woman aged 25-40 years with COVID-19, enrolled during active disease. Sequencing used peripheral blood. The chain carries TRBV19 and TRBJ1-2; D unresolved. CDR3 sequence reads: CASSWRFSGYTF. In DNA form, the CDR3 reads TGTGCCAGTAGTTGGAGGTTCTCTGGCTACACCTTC. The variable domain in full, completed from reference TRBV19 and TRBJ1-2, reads DGGITQSPKYLFRKEGQNVTLSCEQNLNHDAMYWYRQDPGQGLRLIYYSQIVNDFQKGDIAEGYSVSREKKESFPLTVTSAQKNPTAFYLCASSWRFSGYTFGSGTRLTVV.